This T cell receptor beta chain was documented in a study of cytomegalovirus exposure and HLA in healthy donors (dated by TCRdb to about 2017). Context from the whole study: According to a later analysis, the 100 to 150 validation repertoires were produced on the same platform as the approximately 620 repertoires of the first cohort. The aim of the study was to test whether cataloging public T cell receptors could identify signatures of past pathogen exposure. Besides the first cohort of around 670 subjects, a separate validation cohort made up of 90 to 150 different subjects was used. High-throughput TCR immunosequencing, statistical association of individual TCRs with disease status, and machine learning were combined to predict cytomegalovirus infection status. Overall study results and their limits: All 120 or so repertoires were used to score co-occurrence in the validation cohort in a later analysis, because that analysis had no HLA typing for the cohort. A few of the identified cytomegalovirus-associated TCR beta chains were confirmed in vitro to be specific for cytomegalovirus antigens. A total of fewer than 200 TCR beta chains were listed by the study as associated with cytomegalovirus. Of the cluster scores, 85% to 95% were above 0 in a later analysis, which found that TCRs clustered in the first cohort also tended to co-occur in the roughly 130 validation repertoires. Most TCR sequences were seen in very few donors, while some public TCRs were found in many individuals. According to the authors, the approach could potentially be generalized to other disease states and immunological phenotypes. The classifier was reported to diagnose cytomegalovirus status with high specificity and sensitivity in both the original and validation cohorts.

Libraries were made using the immunoSEQ multiplex PCR assay. Under the source paper's analysis protocol: A statistical classification framework was built to diagnose cytomegalovirus status from the catalog of TCR beta chain sequences. Entries here come from immuneACCESS through TCRdb and include only in-frame sequences with V and J called. Some clones fail to appear in such tables; in the studies checked, an unresolved V gene covers under half of the shortfall, and the cause of the remainder is unknown. V and J calls and clone size are as listed in that table; D and trimming were resolved from the DNA. Counted in this sample were approximately 200,000 clones; around 80% of them appeared once. The ten most abundant clones make up roughly 13% of the sample. As regards this clone: Its antigen target is currently unknown. Base qualities are not provided; no much larger clone lies one nucleotide away.

Donors formed part of the validation cohort, which comprised 120 or so subjects and was distinct from the first cohort of fewer than 750 subjects. CDR1 and CDR2 are drawn from the germline V gene (reference sequence): SEHNR, FQNEAQ. The CDR3 numbers 16 residues from cysteine through phenylalanine. Only the CDR3 portion is preserved as DNA: 48 bases, with reading frame beginning at the first base. The V end gives up 5 bases and the J end 5 bases, leaving 12 bases in the junction not matched to a gene. The clonotype originates from a woman in her twenties or thirties in good health and CMV-seropositive. The sample taken for sequencing was PBMCs. The sequence links TRBV7-9 to TRBJ2-1, with TRBD2 matching 7 junction bases. The base sequence is TGTGCCAGCAGCCCCGCCCGGGCTAGCGGACACAATGAGCAGTTCTTC. It translates to CASSPARASGHNEQFF.